The 7 T cell receptor beta chains given below trace back to one sample, sequenced in a study of T cells in localized non-small cell lung cancer. Assay used: immunoSEQ multiplex PCR; TCRdb lists only in-frame clones, some missing. The table has fewer than 30,000 clones, about nine tenths seen once. The starting material was peripheral blood, obtained before any cancer treatment. These receptors came from a woman aged 40-69 years with stage I lung adenocarcinoma.

The genes are TRBV7-6 and TRBJ2-3, with 12 nucleotides matching TRBD2. The germline CDR1 and CDR2 sequences are SGHVS and FNYEAQ. After removal of 5 bases from V and 6 bases from J, the junction contained 6 bases not matched to a gene. CDR3 length: 15 residues. The chain's CDR3 is CASSELAGGRDTQYF. CDR3 bases: TGTGCCAGCAGCGAACTAGCGGGGGGCCGTGATACGCAGTATTTT.

In the case of this clone: Germline is not matched at one junction end, which may reflect a read error. The chain combines TRBV6-1 with TRBJ2-7; 11 nucleotides agree with TRBD2. CDR1 and CDR2 from the germline V gene are MNHNS and SASEGT. This CDR3 has 17 residues. The DNA of the CDR3 is TGTGCCAGCAGAGAAGACACCGGGACTAGCGGCTACTACGAGCAGTACTTC. It is translated as CASREDTGTSGYYEQYF.

The chain employs TRBV11-2 and TRBJ2-3, with TRBD2 matching over 10 bases. Germline loops: CDR1 SGHAT, CDR2 FQNNGV. The CDR3 loop spans 15 amino acids. With V trimmed by 0 bases and J by 8 bases, 5 bases remained unmatched. CDR3 bases: TGTGCCAGCAGCTTAGAGCCTAGCGGGGGATCTACGCAGTATTTT. Amino acid sequence: CASSLEPSGGSTQYF.

This clone has just a few counts. The chain uses TRBV7-9 and TRBJ1-2; TRBD1 might be the D (6 bases). The CDR3 has 11 residues. The germline V gene has CDR1 SEHNR and CDR2 FQNEAQ (reference sequence). The CDR3 sequence: CAFSNGGGYTF. For the CDR3, the DNA is TGTGCATTTAGTAATGGGGGCGGCTACACCTTC.

This clone was observed a handful of times. V usage is TRBV7-9 and J usage is TRBJ1-4; D unclear. V was clipped by 5 bases and J by 4 bases, with 11 bases between them. Germline V gene data show CDR1 as SEHNR and CDR2 as FQNEAQ (reference sequence). This CDR3 is built from 14 residues. The CDR3 reads CASSPGRINEKLFF. The DNA of the CDR3 is TGTGCCAGCAGCCCGGGAAGAATTAATGAAAAACTGTTTTTT.

V gene TRBV20-1 combines with J gene TRBJ1-2; unclear D gene. This CDR3 has 11 residues. V shed 3 bases and J shed 7 bases, with 9 bases lying between them. Germline V lookup: CDR1 DFQATT, CDR2 SNEGSKA (reference sequence). Written as DNA, the CDR3 is TGCAGTGCTAGTTCCGGAGGTGGCTACACCTTC. This gives the protein CSASSGGGYTF.

The chain is built from TRBV19 and TRBJ1-3, with TRBD1 as a possible D gene (6 bases). The V end lost 4 bases, the J end lost 0 bases, and 19 bases lay between the germline ends. The germline CDR1 and CDR2 sequences are LNHDA and SQIVND (reference sequence). CDR3 length: 18 amino acids. CDR3 bases: TGTGCCAGTAGTAACCGGGACATCATCCGTTACTCTGGAAACACCATATATTTT. It specifies CASSNRDIIRYSGNTIYF.